These 15 T cell receptor beta chains were all obtained from the same sample, sequenced in a study of T cells in women clearing cervical HPV infection. Some clones are missing from TCRdb's copy, which holds only in-frame ones; the method was immunoSEQ multiplex PCR. This sample's clone table lists approximately 41,000 clones. The sample taken for sequencing was blood buffy coat. The source is a woman aged 18 to 75 with a cervical HPV16 infection that either progressed to CIN3+ or cleared (not recorded which).

Comments on this clone: With the read ending 3 residues before the CDR3 end, the germline J gene is used to fill in that end. The chain combines TRBV19 with TRBJ2-1, with D unclear. V was pared by 3 bases and J by 4 bases, with 10 bases between. This CDR3 comprises 14 residues. Germline CDR1 LNHDA, CDR2 SQIVND (reference sequence). CDR3 in amino acids: CASSILAEYNEQFF. The CDR3 bases that were read are TGTGCCAGTAGTATTCTGGCGGAGTACAATGAG.

In regard to this clone: Read data end 3 residues before the CDR3 end; the end is taken from the germline J gene. The chain recombines TRBV5-4 with TRBJ2-6; D may be TRBD1 (6 bases). Per the germline V gene, CDR1 is SGHNT and CDR2 is YYREEE (reference sequence). The V and J ends lost 4 bases and 0 bases respectively, with 11 bases between them. There are 16 residues in the CDR3. The sequenced part of the CDR3 DNA is TGTGCCAGCAGCCTGGGACATAACTCTGGGGCCAACGTC. Translating it yields CASSLGHNSGANV. The whole CDR3 protein is CASSLGHNSGANVLTF.

As concerns this clone: The read terminates 3 residues ahead of where the CDR3 ends, so the germline J gene completes it. The chain employs TRBV9 and TRBJ2-3; tentatively, D is TRBD2 (6 bases). The CDR3 totals 15 residues. V was shortened by 0 bases and J by 1 base, with 9 bases between the two germline ends. Germline V lookup: CDR1 SGDLS, CDR2 YYNGEE. CDR3 DNA (partial): TGTGCCAGCAGCGTAGTGTCTAGCGGCACAGATACG. Protein: CASSVVSSGTDT. The whole CDR3 sequence reads CASSVVSSGTDTQYF.

The chain's CDR3 is CASSESGGATDTQYF. The part of the CDR3 DNA that was read is TGTGCCAGCAGTGAAAGCGGGGGGGCGACAGATACG. This rearrangement joins TRBV6-4 to TRBJ2-3; 10 bases are shared with TRBD2. With the read ending 3 residues before the CDR3 end, the germline J gene is used to fill in that end. Germline values: CDR1 MRHNA, CDR2 SNTAGT. The CDR3 sequence is 15 residues long. V was pared by 3 bases and J by 3 bases, with 3 bases of the junction left unmatched.

The CDR3 region is CASRNTGGFTYEQYF. The sequenced part of the CDR3 DNA is TGCGCCAGCAGAAACACAGGGGGCTTCACGTACGAG. The gene calls are TRBV4-1 and TRBJ2-7; 9 nucleotides align to TRBD1. The missing CDR3 end, 3 residues past where the read stops, is filled in from the germline J gene. Germline V gives CDR1 MGHRA, CDR2 YSYEKL. The CDR3 runs 15 residues. Trimming removed 6 bases from V and 4 bases from J; junction bases left unmatched: 10.

Note on this clone: The read gets to within 3 residues of the CDR3 end, and the germline J gene fills in the rest. The chain has TRBV7-8 and TRBJ2-5; maybe TRBD1 (6 bases). The germline V gene encodes CDR1 SGHVS and CDR2 FQNEAQ. The CDR3 is 15 residues long. With 5 bases removed from V and 1 base from J, the gap between germline ends came to 14 bases. Incomplete CDR3 DNA: TGTGCCAGCAGCCAACAAACAGGGAGCCAAGAGACC. This encodes CASSQQTGSQET. The full-length CDR3 reads as CASSQQTGSQETQYF.

Regarding this clone: Sequencing ends 3 residues short of the CDR3 end; the germline J gene provides the rest. The chain is built from TRBV28 and TRBJ2-7, with D unresolved. The ends were cut back, 6 bases at V and 4 bases at J, with 10 bases in the middle. Per germline, CDR1 MDHEN and CDR2 SYDVKM. CDR3 length equals 12 residues. The sequenced part of the CDR3 DNA is TGTGCCAGCAGCACTACGGCATACGAG. Its translation: CASSTTAYE. The full CDR3 protein reads CASSTTAYEQYF.

As regards this clone: Coverage ceases 3 residues before the CDR3 finishes, and the germline J gene fills in the end. This chain links TRBV18 with TRBJ2-5; TRBD1 matches at 7 bases. Germline values: CDR1 KGHSH, CDR2 LQKENI. The CDR3 loop spans 14 amino acids. Trimming took 6 bases from V and 2 from J; bases not matched to a gene: 6. The sequenced part of the CDR3 DNA is TGTGCCAGCTCTCCGGGGACAGAGCAAGAGACC. It specifies CASSPGTEQET. The whole CDR3 protein is CASSPGTEQETQYF.

The DNA read from the CDR3 is TGTGCCTGGAGTGTAAGGGTTTATGGC. Translating gives CAWSVRVYG. The CDR3 in its entirety is CAWSVRVYGYTF. The chain is built from TRBV30 and TRBJ1-2, with D hard to call. The DNA ends 3 residues before the CDR3 does, and the rest of the CDR3 is filled in from the germline J gene. The germline gives CDR1 GTSNPN, CDR2 SVGIG (reference sequence). This CDR3 has 12 residues. Trimming removed 0 bases at V and 5 bases at J, with 7 bases between.

The CDR3: CASSRASNTEAFF. The covered CDR3 bases are TGTGCCAGCAGCCGTGCGAGTAACACTGAA. This chain uses TRBV7-9 with TRBJ1-1, with D unresolved. The CDR3 end falls 3 residues outside the read, so it is completed with the germline J gene. Per the germline V gene, CDR1 is SEHNR and CDR2 is FQNEAQ (reference sequence). Trimming cost V 5 bases and J 2 bases, with 9 bases left between them. The CDR3 sequence is 13 residues long. Full variable domain (outside the CDR3, taken from reference TRBV7-9 and TRBJ1-1): DTGVSQNPRHKITKRGQNVTFRCDPISEHNRLYWYRQTLGQGPEFLTYFQNEAQLEKSRLLSDRFSAERPKGSFSTLEIQRTEQGDSAMYLCASSRASNTEAFFGQGTRLTVV.

With respect to this clone: Coverage ceases 3 residues before the CDR3 finishes, and the germline J gene fills in the end. This chain joins TRBV10-3 and TRBJ1-6, with TRBD1 as a possible D gene (6 bases). Germline CDR1 reads ENHRY; CDR2 reads SYGVKD. This CDR3 has 15 amino acids. V was pared by 1 base and J by 3 bases, with 7 bases between. The chain's CDR3 is CAISELTGYNSPLHF. The part of the CDR3 DNA that was read is TGTGCCATCAGTGAGTTGACAGGCTATAATTCACCC.

Of note for this clone: The read gets to within 3 residues of the CDR3 end, and the germline J gene fills in the rest. This chain connects TRBV19 to TRBJ2-1; D is ambiguous. V gave up 3 bases and J gave up 2 bases, with 14 bases separating them. CDR1 is LNHDA, CDR2 SQIVND, per germline (reference sequence). The CDR3 is 16 amino acids. The CDR3 spells CASSMQFGSPYNEQFF. CDR3 bases read: TGTGCCAGTAGTATGCAGTTCGGGTCCCCCTACAATGAG.

In regard to this clone: The CDR3 end is not reached by the read, which stops 3 residues before it; the germline J gene fills it in. This rearrangement joins TRBV10-2 to TRBJ2-5; D unclear. V lost 6 bases and J lost 5, with 10 bases in between. This CDR3 is built from 12 residues. Germline CDR1 WSHSY, CDR2 SAAADI. The CDR3 loop is CASRGSRETQYF. The DNA read from the CDR3 is TGCGCCAGCAGGGGTAGCCGGGAGACC.

To note about this clone: The read terminates 3 residues before the CDR3 end, so the remaining end is supplied by the germline J gene. The chain couples TRBV10-1 to TRBJ2-1; D possibly corresponds to TRBD1 (5 bases). The CDR3 extends over 12 amino acids. CDR1 WNHNN and CDR2 SYGVQD come from the germline V gene (reference sequence). Trimming removed 5 bases at V and 9 bases at J, with 11 bases between. The sequenced part of the CDR3 DNA is TGCGCCAGCAGTAGCAGGGAAGGTGAG. As protein: CASSSREGE. The whole CDR3 sequence reads CASSSREGEQFF.

As for this clone: Coverage ceases 3 residues before the CDR3 finishes, and the germline J gene fills in the end. The J gene is TRBJ2-3, the V gene TRBV2; TRBD2 aligns across 10 bases. The germline V gene has CDR1 SNHLY and CDR2 FYNNEI. Losses at the gene ends were 8 bases for V and 2 bases for J; bases not matched to a gene: 4. The CDR3 extends over 14 amino acids. The CDR3 here is CASGGLAATDTQYF. CDR3 bases read: TGTGCCAGCGGCGGACTAGCGGCCACAGATACG.